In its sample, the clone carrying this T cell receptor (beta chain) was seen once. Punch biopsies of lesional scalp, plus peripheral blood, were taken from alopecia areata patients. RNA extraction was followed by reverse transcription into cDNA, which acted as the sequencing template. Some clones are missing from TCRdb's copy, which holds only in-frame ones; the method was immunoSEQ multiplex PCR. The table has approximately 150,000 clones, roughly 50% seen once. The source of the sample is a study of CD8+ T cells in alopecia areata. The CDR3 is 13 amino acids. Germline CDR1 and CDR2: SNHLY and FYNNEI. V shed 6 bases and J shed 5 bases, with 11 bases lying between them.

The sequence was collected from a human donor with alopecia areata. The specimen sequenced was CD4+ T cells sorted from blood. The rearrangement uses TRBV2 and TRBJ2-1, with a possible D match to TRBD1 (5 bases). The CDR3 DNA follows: TGTGCCAGCAGGGATCCAGGGAACAATGAGCAGTTCTTC. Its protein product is CASRDPGNNEQFF.